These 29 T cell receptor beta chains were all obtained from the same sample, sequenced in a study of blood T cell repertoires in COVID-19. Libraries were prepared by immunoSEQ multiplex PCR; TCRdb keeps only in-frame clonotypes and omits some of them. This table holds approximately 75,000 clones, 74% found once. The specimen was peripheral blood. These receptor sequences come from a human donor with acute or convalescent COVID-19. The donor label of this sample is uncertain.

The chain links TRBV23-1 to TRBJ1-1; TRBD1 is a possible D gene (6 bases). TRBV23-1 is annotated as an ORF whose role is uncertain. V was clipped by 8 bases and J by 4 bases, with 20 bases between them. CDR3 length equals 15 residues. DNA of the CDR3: TGCGCCAGCCGTCTACCTTGGACAGTCGGCACTGAAGCTTTCTTT. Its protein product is CASRLPWTVGTEAFF.

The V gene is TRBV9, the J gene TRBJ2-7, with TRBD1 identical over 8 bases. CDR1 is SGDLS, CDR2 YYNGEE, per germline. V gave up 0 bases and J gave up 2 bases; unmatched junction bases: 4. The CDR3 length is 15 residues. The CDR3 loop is CASSVGTGFTYEQYF. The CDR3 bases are TGTGCCAGCAGCGTAGGGACAGGGTTTACCTACGAGCAGTACTTC.

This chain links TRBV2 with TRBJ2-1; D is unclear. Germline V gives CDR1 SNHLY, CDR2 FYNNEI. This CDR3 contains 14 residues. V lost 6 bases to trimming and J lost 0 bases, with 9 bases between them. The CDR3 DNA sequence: TGTGCCAGCAGCGACTGGAGCTCCTACAATGAGCAGTTCTTC. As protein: CASSDWSSYNEQFF.

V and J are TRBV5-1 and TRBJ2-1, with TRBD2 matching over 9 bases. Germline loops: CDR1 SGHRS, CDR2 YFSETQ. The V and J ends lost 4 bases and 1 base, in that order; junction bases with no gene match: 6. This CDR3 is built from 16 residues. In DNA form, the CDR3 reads TGCGCCAGCAGCCCAGGACTAGCGCCTTCCTACAATGAGCAGTTCTTC. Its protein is CASSPGLAPSYNEQFF.

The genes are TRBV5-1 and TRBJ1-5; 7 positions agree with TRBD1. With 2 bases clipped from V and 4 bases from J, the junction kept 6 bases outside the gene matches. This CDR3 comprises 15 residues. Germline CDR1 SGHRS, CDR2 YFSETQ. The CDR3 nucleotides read TGCGCCAGCAGCTTATTTACAGGGGAAAATCAGCCCCAGCATTTT. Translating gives CASSLFTGENQPQHF.

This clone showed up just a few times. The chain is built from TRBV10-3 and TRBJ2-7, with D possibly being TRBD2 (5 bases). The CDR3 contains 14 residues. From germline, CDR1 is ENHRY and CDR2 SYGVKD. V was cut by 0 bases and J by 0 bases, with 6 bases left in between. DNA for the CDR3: TGTGCCATCAGTGAGTCGAGGGTCTCCTACGAGCAGTACTTC. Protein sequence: CAISESRVSYEQYF.

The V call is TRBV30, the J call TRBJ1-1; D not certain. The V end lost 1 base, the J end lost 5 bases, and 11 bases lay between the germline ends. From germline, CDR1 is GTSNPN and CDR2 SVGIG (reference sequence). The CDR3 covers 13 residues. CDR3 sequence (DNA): TGTGCCTGGAGTGATTCCGGGATTACTGAAGCTTTCTTT. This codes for CAWSDSGITEAFF.

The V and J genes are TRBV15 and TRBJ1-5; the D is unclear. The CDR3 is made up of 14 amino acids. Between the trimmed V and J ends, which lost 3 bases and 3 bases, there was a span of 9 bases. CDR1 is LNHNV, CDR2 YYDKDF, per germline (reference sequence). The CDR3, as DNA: TGTGCCACCAGCAGTTCGGACTTCAATCAGCCCCAGCATTTT. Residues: CATSSSDFNQPQHF.

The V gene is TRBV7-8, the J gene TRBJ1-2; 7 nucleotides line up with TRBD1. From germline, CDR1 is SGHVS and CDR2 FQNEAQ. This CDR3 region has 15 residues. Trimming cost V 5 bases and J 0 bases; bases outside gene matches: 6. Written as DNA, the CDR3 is TGTGCCAGCAGCCCCGGGACAGCTCCTAACTATGGCTACACCTTC. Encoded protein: CASSPGTAPNYGYTF.

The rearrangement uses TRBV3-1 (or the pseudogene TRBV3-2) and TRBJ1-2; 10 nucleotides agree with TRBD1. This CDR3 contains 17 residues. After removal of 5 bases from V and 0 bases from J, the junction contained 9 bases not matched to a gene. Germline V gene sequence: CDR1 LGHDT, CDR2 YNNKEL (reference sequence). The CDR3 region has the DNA TGTGCCAGCAGCTCGGACAGGGGGATGTCGGCTAACTATGGCTACACCTTC. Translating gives CASSSDRGMSANYGYTF.

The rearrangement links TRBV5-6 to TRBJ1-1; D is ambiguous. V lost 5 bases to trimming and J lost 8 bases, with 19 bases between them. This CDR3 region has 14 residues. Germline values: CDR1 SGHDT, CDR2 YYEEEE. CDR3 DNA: TGTGCCAGCAGTTTGATTCACGGAAGCGCGGAAGCTTTCTTT. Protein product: CASSLIHGSAEAFF.

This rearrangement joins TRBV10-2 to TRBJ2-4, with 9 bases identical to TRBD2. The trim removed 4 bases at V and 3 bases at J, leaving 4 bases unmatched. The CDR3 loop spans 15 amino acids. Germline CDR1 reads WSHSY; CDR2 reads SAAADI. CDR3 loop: CASSGAGGFKNIQYF. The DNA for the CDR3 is TGCGCCAGCAGTGGAGCGGGAGGTTTCAAAAACATTCAGTACTTC.

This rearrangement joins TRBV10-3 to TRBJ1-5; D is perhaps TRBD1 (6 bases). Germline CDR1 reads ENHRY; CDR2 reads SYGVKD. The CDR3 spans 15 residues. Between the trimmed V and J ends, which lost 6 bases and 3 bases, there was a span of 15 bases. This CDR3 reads CAISPTGQTNQPQHF. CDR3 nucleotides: TGTGCCATCAGCCCCACTGGACAGACCAATCAGCCCCAGCATTTT.

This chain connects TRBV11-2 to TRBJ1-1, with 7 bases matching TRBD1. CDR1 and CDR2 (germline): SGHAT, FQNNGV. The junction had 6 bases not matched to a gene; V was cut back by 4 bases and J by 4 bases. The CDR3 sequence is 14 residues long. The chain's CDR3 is CASSSWTGGTEAFF. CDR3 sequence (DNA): TGTGCCAGCAGCTCGTGGACAGGTGGCACTGAAGCTTTCTTT.

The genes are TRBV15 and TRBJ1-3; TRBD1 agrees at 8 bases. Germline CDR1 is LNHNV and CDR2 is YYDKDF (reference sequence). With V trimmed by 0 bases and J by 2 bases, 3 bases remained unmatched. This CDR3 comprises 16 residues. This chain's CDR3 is CATSRDHRGTGNTIYF. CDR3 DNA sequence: TGTGCCACCAGCAGAGATCACAGGGGGACTGGAAACACCATATATTTT.

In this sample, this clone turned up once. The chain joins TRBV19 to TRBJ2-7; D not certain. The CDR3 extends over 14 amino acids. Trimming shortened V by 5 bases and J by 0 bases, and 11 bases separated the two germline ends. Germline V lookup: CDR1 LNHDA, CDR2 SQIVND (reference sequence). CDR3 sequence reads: CASSLGQFSYEQYF. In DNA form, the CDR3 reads TGTGCCAGTAGTCTAGGGCAGTTCTCCTACGAGCAGTACTTC.

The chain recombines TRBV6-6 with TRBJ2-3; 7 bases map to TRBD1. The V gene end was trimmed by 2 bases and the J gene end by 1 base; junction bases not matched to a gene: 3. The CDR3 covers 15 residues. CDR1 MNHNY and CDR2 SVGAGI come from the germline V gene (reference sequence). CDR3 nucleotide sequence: TGTGCCAGCAGTTACCAGGGACAGCGCACAGATACGCAGTATTTT. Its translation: CASSYQGQRTDTQYF.

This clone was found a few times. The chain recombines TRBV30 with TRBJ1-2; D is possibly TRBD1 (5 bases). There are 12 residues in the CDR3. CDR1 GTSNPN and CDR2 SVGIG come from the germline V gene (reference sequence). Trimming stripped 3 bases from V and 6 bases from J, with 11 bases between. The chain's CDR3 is CAWSRGTNGYTF. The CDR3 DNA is TGTGCCTGGAGCCGGGGGACCAATGGCTACACCTTC.

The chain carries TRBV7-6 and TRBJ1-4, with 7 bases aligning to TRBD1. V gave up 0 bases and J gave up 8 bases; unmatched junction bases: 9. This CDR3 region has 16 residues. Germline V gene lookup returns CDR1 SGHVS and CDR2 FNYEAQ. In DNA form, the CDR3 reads TGTGCCAGCAGCTTAGCCCCGACAGGGTCGGGGGAAAAACTGTTTTTT. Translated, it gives CASSLAPTGSGEKLFF. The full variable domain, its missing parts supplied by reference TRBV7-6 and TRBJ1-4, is GAGVSQSPRYKVTKRGQDVALRCDPISGHVSLYWYRQALGQGPEFLTYFNYEAQQDKSGLPNDRFSAERPEGSISTLTIQRTEQRDSAMYRCASSLAPTGSGEKLFFGSGTQLSVL.

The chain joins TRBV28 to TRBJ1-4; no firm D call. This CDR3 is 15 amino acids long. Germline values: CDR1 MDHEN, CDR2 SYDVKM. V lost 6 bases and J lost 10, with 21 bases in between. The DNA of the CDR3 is TGTGCCAGCAGCCTACCAGGCCGATCGCAAGGAAAACTGTTTTTT. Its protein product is CASSLPGRSQGKLFF.

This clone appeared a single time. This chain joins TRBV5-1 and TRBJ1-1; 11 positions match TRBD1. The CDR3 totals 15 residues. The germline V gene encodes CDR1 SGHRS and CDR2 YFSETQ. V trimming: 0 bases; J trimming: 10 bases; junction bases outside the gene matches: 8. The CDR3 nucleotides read TGCGCCAGCAGCTTGGAACAGGGACAGGGGGAAAGAGCTTTCTTT. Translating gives CASSLEQGQGERAFF.

The CDR3 loop reads CASSFRQDNSPLHF. Written as DNA, the CDR3 is TGTGCCAGCAGCTTCCGACAGGATAATTCACCCCTCCACTTT. The chain uses TRBV7-2 and TRBJ1-6; weak D call: TRBD1 (6 bases). Germline V lookup: CDR1 SGHTA, CDR2 FQGNSA. The CDR3 has 14 amino acids. V lost 3 bases and J 5 bases, leaving 8 bases between the germline ends.

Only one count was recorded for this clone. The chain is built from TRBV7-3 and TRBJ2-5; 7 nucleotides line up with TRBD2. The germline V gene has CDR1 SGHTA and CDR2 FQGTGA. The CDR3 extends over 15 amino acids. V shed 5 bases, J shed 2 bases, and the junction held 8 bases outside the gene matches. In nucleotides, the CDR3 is TGTGCCAGCAGCAAGGGATGGGGAGGGCAAGAGACCCAGTACTTC. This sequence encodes CASSKGWGGQETQYF.

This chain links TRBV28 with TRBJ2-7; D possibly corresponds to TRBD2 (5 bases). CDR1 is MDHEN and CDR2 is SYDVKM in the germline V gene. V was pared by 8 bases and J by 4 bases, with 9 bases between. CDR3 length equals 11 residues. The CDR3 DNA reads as TGTGCCAGCGGGAGCCTATACGAGCAGTACTTC. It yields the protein CASGSLYEQYF.

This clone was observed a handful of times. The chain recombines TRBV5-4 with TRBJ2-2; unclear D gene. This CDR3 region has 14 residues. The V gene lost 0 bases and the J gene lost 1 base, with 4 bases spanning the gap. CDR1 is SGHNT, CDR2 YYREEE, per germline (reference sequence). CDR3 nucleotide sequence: TGTGCCAGCAGCTTGGGAGGGAACACCGGGGAGCTGTTTTTT. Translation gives CASSLGGNTGELFF.

The CDR3 DNA sequence: TGTGCCAGCTCACCAACTAGCAGATACAATGAGCAGTTCTTC. This codes for CASSPTSRYNEQFF. The V and J genes are TRBV18 and TRBJ2-1; perhaps TRBD2 as D (6 bases). The ends were cut back, 2 bases at V and 4 bases at J, with 9 bases in the middle. Per germline, CDR1 KGHSH and CDR2 LQKENI. The CDR3 sequence is 14 residues long.

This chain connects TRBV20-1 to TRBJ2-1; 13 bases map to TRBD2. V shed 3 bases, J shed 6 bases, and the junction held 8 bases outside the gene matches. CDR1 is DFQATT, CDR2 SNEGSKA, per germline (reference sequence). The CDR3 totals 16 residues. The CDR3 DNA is TGCAGTGCTAGTGGTTCTACTAGCGGGAGGGGCAATGAGCAGTTCTTC. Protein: CSASGSTSGRGNEQFF.

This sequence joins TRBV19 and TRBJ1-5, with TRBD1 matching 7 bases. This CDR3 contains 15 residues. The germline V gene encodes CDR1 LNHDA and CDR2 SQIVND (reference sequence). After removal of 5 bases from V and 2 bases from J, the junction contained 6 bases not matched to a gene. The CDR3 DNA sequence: TGTGCCAGTAGTTCCCTTGGACAGGGCAATCAGCCCCAGCATTTT. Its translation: CASSSLGQGNQPQHF.

CDR3 sequence: CAWSVGRTGGTQYF. The DNA for the CDR3 is TGTGCCTGGAGTGTGGGGAGGACCGGAGGGACCCAGTACTTC. V usage is TRBV30 and J usage is TRBJ2-5, with D possibly being TRBD2 (6 bases). Germline V lookup: CDR1 GTSNPN, CDR2 SVGIG (reference sequence). The V end was cut by 0 bases, the J end by 7 bases, with 15 bases between. The CDR3 has 14 amino acids.